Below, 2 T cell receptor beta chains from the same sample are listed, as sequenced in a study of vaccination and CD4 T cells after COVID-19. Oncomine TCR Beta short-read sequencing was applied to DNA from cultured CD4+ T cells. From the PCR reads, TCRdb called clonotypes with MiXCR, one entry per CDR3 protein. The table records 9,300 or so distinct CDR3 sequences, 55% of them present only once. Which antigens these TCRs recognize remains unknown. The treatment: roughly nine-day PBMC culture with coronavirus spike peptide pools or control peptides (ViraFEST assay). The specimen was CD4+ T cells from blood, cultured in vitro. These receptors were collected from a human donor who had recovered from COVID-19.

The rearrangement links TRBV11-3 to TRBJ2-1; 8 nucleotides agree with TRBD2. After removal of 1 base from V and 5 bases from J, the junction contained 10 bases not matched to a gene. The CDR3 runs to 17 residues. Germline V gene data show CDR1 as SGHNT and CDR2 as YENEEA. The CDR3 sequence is CASSLALGRGVNNEQFF. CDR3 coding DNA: TGTGCCAGCAGCTTAGCCCTGGGGCGGGGGGTTAACAATGAGCAGTTCTTC.

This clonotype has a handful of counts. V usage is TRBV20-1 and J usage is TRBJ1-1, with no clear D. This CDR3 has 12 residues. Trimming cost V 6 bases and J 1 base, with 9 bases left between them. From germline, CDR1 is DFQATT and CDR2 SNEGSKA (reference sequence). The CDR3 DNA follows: TGCAGTGCCCCCGACAAGAACACTGAAGCTTTCTTT. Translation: CSAPDKNTEAFF.